The 28 T cell receptor beta chains in this list originate from one sample, sequenced in a study of cytomegalovirus exposure and HLA in healthy donors. Researchers ran the PCR with 60 Vbeta and 13 Jbeta primers. Sequenced by immunoSEQ multiplex PCR; TCRdb stores in-frame clones only, minus some. The repertoire holds 100,000 to 150,000 clones, with 77% as singletons. What was sequenced was PBMCs. The receptors here all came from a male donor in good health and CMV-seropositive.

The rearrangement links TRBV19 to TRBJ2-1, with 12 bases that match TRBD1. CDR3 length equals 15 residues. In germline, CDR1 is LNHDA, CDR2 SQIVND (reference sequence). V trimming: 5 bases; J trimming: 7 bases; junction bases outside the gene matches: 6. The CDR3, as DNA: TGTGCCAGTAGTCCCAGGGACAGGGGGCTGAATGAGCAGTTCTTC. Its protein is CASSPRDRGLNEQFF.

The chain has TRBV2 and TRBJ2-7; D perhaps matches TRBD2 (5 bases). This CDR3 is built from 14 residues. From germline, CDR1 is SNHLY and CDR2 FYNNEI. V was clipped by 5 bases and J by 2 bases, with 13 bases between them. CDR3 region: CASSTPDGAYEQYF. CDR3 DNA sequence: TGTGCCAGCAGTACCCCGGACGGGGCCTACGAGCAGTACTTC.

The V call is TRBV28, the J call TRBJ1-4, with D perhaps TRBD1 (5 bases). V was clipped by 3 bases and J by 11 bases, with 22 bases between them. The CDR3 covers 16 residues. Per germline, CDR1 MDHEN and CDR2 SYDVKM. This CDR3 reads CASSLESATWTTKLFF. The CDR3 nucleotides are TGTGCCAGCAGTTTGGAATCCGCCACATGGACAACTAAACTGTTTTTT. The full variable domain, in which reference TRBV28 and TRBJ1-4 provide the parts outside the CDR3, is DVKVTQSSRYLVKRTGEKVFLECVQDMDHENMFWYRQDPGLGLRLIYFSYDVKMKEKGDIPEGYSVSREKKERFSLILESASTNQTSMYLCASSLESATWTTKLFFGSGTQLSVL.

This clone was detected only a few times. The chain is built from TRBV19 and TRBJ2-1; TRBD2 aligns across 10 bases. This CDR3 comprises 15 residues. Looked up from germline, CDR1 is LNHDA and CDR2 is SQIVND (reference sequence). V dropped 3 bases and J dropped 3; count of bases not matched to a gene: 2. The CDR3 sequence is CASSMLAGDYNEQFF. The CDR3 region has the DNA TGTGCCAGTAGTATGCTAGCGGGAGACTACAATGAGCAGTTCTTC.

This clone turned up a few times. The chain employs TRBV5-1 and TRBJ2-7; 13 bases agree with TRBD2. Trimming removed 3 bases from V and 4 bases from J; junction bases left unmatched: 4. CDR1 and CDR2 from the germline V gene are SGHRS and YFSETQ. This CDR3 has 15 residues. CDR3 amino acids: CASSWTSGSYYEQYF. CDR3 in DNA: TGCGCCAGCAGCTGGACTAGCGGGAGTTATTACGAGCAGTACTTC.

This chain links TRBV19 with TRBJ1-4; unclear D gene. The V gene lost 7 bases and the J gene lost 3 bases, with 12 bases spanning the gap. Germline V gene sequence: CDR1 LNHDA, CDR2 SQIVND (reference sequence). There are 14 residues in the CDR3. The chain's CDR3 is CASKRAGPNEKLFF. In DNA, the CDR3 is TGTGCCAGTAAGAGGGCCGGTCCTAATGAAAAACTGTTTTTT.

This clone was counted a few times. The CDR3 spells CASSLDPTVYGYTF. The CDR3 region has the DNA TGTGCCAGCAGCTTGGATCCGACAGTCTATGGCTACACCTTC. This rearrangement joins TRBV5-5 to TRBJ1-2; a possible D gene is TRBD1 (5 bases). Between the trimmed V and J ends, which lost 0 bases and 4 bases, there was a span of 10 bases. There are 14 residues in the CDR3. The germline V gene encodes CDR1 SGHKS and CDR2 YYEKEE (reference sequence).

The chain couples TRBV2 to TRBJ1-2; D might be TRBD1 (5 bases). CDR1 and CDR2 (germline): SNHLY, FYNNEI. The CDR3 totals 13 residues. Trimming shortened V by 4 bases and J by 6 bases, and 12 bases separated the two germline ends. The CDR3 DNA follows: TGTGCCAGCAGTGGTTCAGGGTGGGATGGCTACACCTTC. It codes for CASSGSGWDGYTF.

The CDR3 loop is CASKHGQANTGELFF. The CDR3 DNA reads TGCGCCAGCAAGCACGGACAGGCGAACACCGGGGAGCTGTTTTTT. The V gene is TRBV5-1, the J gene TRBJ2-2; 7 bases match TRBD1. CDR1 and CDR2 from the germline V gene are SGHRS and YFSETQ. The CDR3 spans 15 residues. Trimming cost V 6 bases and J 0 bases; bases outside gene matches: 5.

The rearrangement uses TRBV9 and TRBJ2-1; D is unclear. CDR1 and CDR2 (germline): SGDLS, YYNGEE. V shed 0 bases and J shed 6 bases, with 13 bases lying between them. The CDR3 extends over 15 amino acids. The CDR3 nucleotides read TGTGCCAGCAGCGTAGCATCCAGAACCACCAATGAGCAGTTCTTC. Translated: CASSVASRTTNEQFF.

V usage is TRBV7-9 and J usage is TRBJ2-7; 7 bases match TRBD1. CDR1 is SEHNR and CDR2 is FQNEAQ in the germline V gene (reference sequence). V lost 2 bases and J lost 1; bases outside the gene matches: 2. The CDR3 is 14 amino acids. The CDR3, as DNA: TGTGCCAGCAGCTTACGGGACAGTTCCTACGAGCAGTACTTC. Its translation is CASSLRDSSYEQYF.

The chain joins TRBV5-1 to TRBJ2-2, with a weak D call TRBD1 (5 bases). V lost 4 bases to trimming and J lost 7 bases, with 17 bases between them. This CDR3 contains 15 residues. Germline V lookup: CDR1 SGHRS, CDR2 YFSETQ. CDR3: CASSQFGQGNGELFF. The CDR3 nucleotides are TGCGCCAGCAGCCAGTTCGGGCAGGGTAACGGGGAGCTGTTTTTT.

The rearrangement uses TRBV6-1 and TRBJ2-7; 9 bases map to TRBD2. V lost 11 bases to trimming and J lost 4 bases; unmatched junction nucleotides: 12. The CDR3 consists of 14 residues. Germline V gene sequence: CDR1 MNHNS, CDR2 SASEGT. This CDR3 is CACSRGLASYEQYF. The DNA of the CDR3 is TGTGCCTGCTCCCGGGGACTAGCTTCGTACGAGCAGTACTTC.

This clone was observed a handful of times. This CDR3 is CASFDDEADTEAFF. The CDR3 bases are TGTGCCAGCTTTGACGATGAGGCGGACACTGAAGCTTTCTTT. The rearrangement uses TRBV7-9 and TRBJ1-1; no clear D. CDR1 SEHNR and CDR2 FQNEAQ come from the germline V gene (reference sequence). The V end was cut by 8 bases, the J end by 3 bases, with 16 bases between. CDR3 length: 14 amino acids.

This chain connects TRBV19 to TRBJ2-7; 14 bases map to TRBD2. Trimming took 1 base from V and 4 from J; bases not matched to a gene: 6. The CDR3 is made up of 17 amino acids. From germline, CDR1 is LNHDA and CDR2 SQIVND (reference sequence). CDR3 amino acids: CASSIAGTSGSPYEQYF. The CDR3 DNA sequence: TGTGCCAGTAGTATAGCAGGGACTAGCGGGAGTCCTTACGAGCAGTACTTC.

The chain carries TRBV5-6 and TRBJ1-1; D remains ambiguous. Germline CDR1 and CDR2: SGHDT and YYEEEE. V was clipped by 0 bases and J by 5 bases, with 11 bases between them. This CDR3 has 14 amino acids. Here the CDR3 reads CASSLVPTGTEAFF. DNA of the CDR3: TGTGCCAGCAGCTTGGTTCCTACCGGGACTGAAGCTTTCTTT.

The count of this clone is one. V is TRBV10-2 and J is TRBJ2-7; 10 bases line up with TRBD2. This CDR3 region has 13 residues. The V and J ends lost 8 bases and 6 bases, in that order; junction bases with no gene match: 7. Germline CDR1 WSHSY, CDR2 SAAADI. In DNA, the CDR3 is TGCGCCAGCGGGAAGCGGGAGGGGGGCGAGCAGTACTTC. This translates into CASGKREGGEQYF.

CDR3 region: CAWTRGGPHNEQFF. The CDR3 DNA follows: TGTGCCTGGACCAGAGGGGGTCCGCACAATGAGCAGTTCTTC. The rearrangement links TRBV30 to TRBJ2-1, with a possible D match to TRBD1 (6 bases). V lost 4 bases, J lost 5 bases, and 15 bases lay in between. The CDR3 sequence is 14 residues long. Germline V gives CDR1 GTSNPN, CDR2 SVGIG (reference sequence).

The chain couples TRBV11-2 to TRBJ2-2; 10 bases align to TRBD1. The V and J ends lost 0 bases and 4 bases, in that order; junction bases with no gene match: 5. The CDR3 runs to 17 residues. Germline loops: CDR1 SGHAT, CDR2 FQNNGV. The CDR3 spells CASSLESGTGVTGELFF. CDR3 sequence (DNA): TGTGCCAGCAGCTTAGAGTCCGGGACAGGGGTCACCGGGGAGCTGTTTTTT.

This chain connects TRBV2 to TRBJ1-1; a weak D match, TRBD1 (5 bases). Per the germline V gene, CDR1 is SNHLY and CDR2 is FYNNEI. The CDR3 runs to 14 residues. Trimming left V 4 bases short and J 0 bases short, with 9 bases between. CDR3 amino acids: CASSVQGMNTEAFF. CDR3 nucleotide sequence: TGTGCCAGCAGTGTTCAGGGAATGAACACTGAAGCTTTCTTT.

The genes are TRBV6-5 and TRBJ2-1, with D possibly matching TRBD2 (7 bases). The CDR3 is 15 residues long. CDR1 MNHEY and CDR2 SVGAGI come from the germline V gene. Trimming left V 5 bases short and J 4 bases short, with 15 bases between. The CDR3 DNA reads as TGTGCCAGCAGTCCTTGGAGGGGGGGATACAATGAGCAGTTCTTC. It codes for CASSPWRGGYNEQFF.

V gene TRBV15 combines with J gene TRBJ2-7; 7 nucleotides match TRBD2. The CDR3 covers 15 residues. Germline loops: CDR1 LNHNV, CDR2 YYDKDF (reference sequence). The junction had 6 bases not matched to a gene; V was cut back by 1 base and J by 3 bases. CDR3 coding DNA: TGTGCCACCAGCAGAGCGGCTAGCGGCAGCTACGAGCAGTACTTC. Translation gives CATSRAASGSYEQYF.

This clone was detected only a few times. The genes are TRBV2 and TRBJ2-7, with 10 bases aligning to TRBD1. V lost 4 bases and J lost 7; bases outside the gene matches: 13. The CDR3 totals 16 residues. Germline V lookup: CDR1 SNHLY, CDR2 FYNNEI. The chain's CDR3 is CASSGGQGSVVKEQYF. The CDR3 nucleotides read TGTGCCAGCAGTGGGGGACAGGGGTCGGTTGTTAAGGAGCAGTACTTC.

CDR3 coding DNA: TGTGCCAGCAGTTCCGAGTCCTACACCTTC. Its protein product is CASSSESYTF. The J gene is TRBJ1-2, the V gene TRBV28; no definite D call. Germline loops: CDR1 MDHEN, CDR2 SYDVKM. V was trimmed by 4 bases and J by 10 bases, leaving 7 bases between them. This CDR3 has 10 amino acids.

The DNA for the CDR3 is TGTGCCAGCAGCGCGGGACAGGCAATCAATGGCTACACCTTC. Protein product: CASSAGQAINGYTF. J is TRBJ1-2 and V is TRBV7-6; 8 bases are a match to TRBD1. Germline V gives CDR1 SGHVS, CDR2 FNYEAQ. This CDR3 is built from 14 residues. The V and J ends lost 5 bases and 6 bases, in that order; junction bases with no gene match: 8.

The chain has TRBV2 and TRBJ1-2; possible D gene TRBD1, 5 bases. The CDR3 covers 15 residues. V was trimmed by 2 bases and J by 5 bases, leaving 15 bases between them. In germline, CDR1 is SNHLY, CDR2 FYNNEI. DNA for the CDR3: TGTGCCAGCAGTGAATCGCCCCGGGGGAGGTATGGCTACACCTTC. Translation: CASSESPRGRYGYTF.

This chain joins TRBV18 and TRBJ2-3, with D possibly matching TRBD2 (6 bases). The CDR3 is 14 residues long. Germline V gene data show CDR1 as KGHSH and CDR2 as LQKENI. Between the trimmed V and J ends, which lost 4 bases and 2 bases, there was a span of 10 bases. The CDR3 sequence is CASSLAGPTDTQYF. The CDR3 DNA reads TGTGCCAGCTCACTCGCGGGGCCCACAGATACGCAGTATTTT.

This chain joins TRBV4-2 and TRBJ2-5, with D tentatively TRBD2 (5 bases). Gene TRBJ2-7 matches the end of the DNA better, so the J call may be wrong. The CDR3 consists of 15 residues. Germline-derived CDR1 and CDR2 are LGHNA and YNFKEQ. CDR3 in DNA: TGTGCCAGCAGCCAAGAACCGGGGTCCTCCTACGAGCAGTACTTC. This translates into CASSQEPGSSYEQYF.